The 7 T cell receptor beta chains reported below all come from one sample, sequenced in a study of blood T cell repertoires in COVID-19. TCRdb keeps only in-frame clones here, not all; method: immunoSEQ multiplex PCR. Of 350,000 to 400,000 clones in the sample, 65% to 90% were seen once. Sequencing used peripheral blood. The receptors were sampled from a woman aged 60-75 years with COVID-19, enrolled during active disease.

This chain links TRBV27 with TRBJ1-1, with 10 bases aligning to TRBD1. Germline loops: CDR1 MNHEY, CDR2 SMNVEV (reference sequence). The CDR3 has 17 residues. Unmatched junction bases numbered 11, after V lost 4 bases and J lost 3 bases. The CDR3 sequence is CASSYTPGQGHYTEAFF. CDR3 sequence (DNA): TGTGCCAGCAGTTATACCCCGGGACAGGGGCACTACACTGAAGCTTTCTTT.

The chain joins TRBV9 to TRBJ1-2; tentatively, D is TRBD1 (6 bases). Germline CDR1 is SGDLS and CDR2 is YYNGEE. V was trimmed by 1 base and J by 8 bases, leaving 18 bases between them. The CDR3 is made up of 15 amino acids. CDR3 sequence (DNA): TGTGCCAGCAGCGTACCTGATCCAGGGGTTGGAGGCTACACCTTC. Protein sequence: CASSVPDPGVGGYTF.

The rearrangement links TRBV5-1 to TRBJ1-1; TRBD1 agrees at 8 bases. Germline V gene lookup returns CDR1 SGHRS and CDR2 YFSETQ. After removal of 2 bases from V and 3 bases from J, the junction contained 6 bases not matched to a gene. This CDR3 comprises 15 residues. The chain's CDR3 is CASSFQGARDTEAFF. The CDR3 bases are TGCGCCAGCAGCTTTCAGGGGGCGCGGGACACTGAAGCTTTCTTT.

The chain joins TRBV7-2 to TRBJ2-5, with D unresolved. CDR1 is SGHTA and CDR2 is FQGNSA in the germline V gene. V shed 3 bases and J shed 4 bases, with 6 bases lying between them. The CDR3 spans 12 residues. CDR3 in amino acids: CASSLVRETQYF. Here the CDR3 DNA reads TGTGCCAGCAGCTTGGTCAGAGAGACCCAGTACTTC.

The V call is TRBV6-5, the J call TRBJ2-3; tentatively, D is TRBD1 (6 bases). The CDR3 is made up of 14 amino acids. Germline V gene data show CDR1 as MNHEY and CDR2 as SVGAGI. V lost 10 bases, J lost 4 bases, and 18 bases lay in between. CDR3 region: CAIQDSQRSDTQYF. DNA of the CDR3: TGTGCCATCCAGGACAGTCAACGCTCAGATACGCAGTATTTT.

The rearrangement joins TRBV5-5 to TRBJ2-3; 8 bases line up with TRBD2. The CDR3 spans 17 residues. The germline CDR1 and CDR2 sequences are SGHKS and YYEKEE (reference sequence). Trimming removed 7 bases from V and 4 bases from J; junction bases left unmatched: 17. In DNA form, the CDR3 reads TGTGCCAGCTCCCTCGGGATAGCGGGGTCGGGCCCAGATACGCAGTATTTT. It translates to CASSLGIAGSGPDTQYF. Full variable domain (remainder filled in from reference TRBV5-5 and TRBJ2-3): DAGVTQSPTHLIKTRGQQVTLRCSPISGHKSVSWYQQVLGQGPQFIFQYYEKEERGRGNFPDRFSARQFPNYSSELNVNALLLGDSALYLCASSLGIAGSGPDTQYFGPGTRLTVL.

This rearrangement joins TRBV11-3 to TRBJ2-5, with TRBD1 matching over 7 bases. The germline V gene encodes CDR1 SGHNT and CDR2 YENEEA. Trimming at V came to 3 bases and at J to 5 bases, leaving 12 bases not matched to a gene. This CDR3 is 16 amino acids long. The CDR3 DNA is TGTGCCAGCAGCTTCGGTAGGGACAGCTCTCGGGAGACCCAGTACTTC. Encoded protein: CASSFGRDSSRETQYF.